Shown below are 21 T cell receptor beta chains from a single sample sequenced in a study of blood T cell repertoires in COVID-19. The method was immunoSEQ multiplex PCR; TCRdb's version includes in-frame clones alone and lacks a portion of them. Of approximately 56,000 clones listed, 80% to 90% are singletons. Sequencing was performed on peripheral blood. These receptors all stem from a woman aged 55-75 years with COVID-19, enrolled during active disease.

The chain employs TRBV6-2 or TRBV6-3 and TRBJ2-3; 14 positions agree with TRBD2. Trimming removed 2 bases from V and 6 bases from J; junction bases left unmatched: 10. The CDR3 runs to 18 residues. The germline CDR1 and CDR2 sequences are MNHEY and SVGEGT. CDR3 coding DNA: TGTGCCAGCAGTTACATCGGGACTAGCGGGGGCCTGGGGGATACGCAGTATTTT. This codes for CASSYIGTSGGLGDTQYF.

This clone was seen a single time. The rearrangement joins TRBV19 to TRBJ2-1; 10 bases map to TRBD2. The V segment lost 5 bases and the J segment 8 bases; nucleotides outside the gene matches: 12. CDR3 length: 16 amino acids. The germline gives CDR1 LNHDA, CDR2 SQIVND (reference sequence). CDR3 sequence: CASSPVSGRALDEQFF. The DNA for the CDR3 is TGTGCCAGTAGTCCCGTCAGCGGGAGGGCCTTAGATGAGCAGTTCTTC. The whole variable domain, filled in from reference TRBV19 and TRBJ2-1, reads DGGITQSPKYLFRKEGQNVTLSCEQNLNHDAMYWYRQDPGQGLRLIYYSQIVNDFQKGDIAEGYSVSREKKESFPLTVTSAQKNPTAFYLCASSPVSGRALDEQFFGPGTRLTVL.

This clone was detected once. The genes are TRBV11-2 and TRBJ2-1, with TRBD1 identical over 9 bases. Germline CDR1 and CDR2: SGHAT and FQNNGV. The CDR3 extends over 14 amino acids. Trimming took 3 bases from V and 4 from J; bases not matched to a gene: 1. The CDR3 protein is CASSLDRGYNEQFF. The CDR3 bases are TGTGCCAGCAGCTTGGACAGGGGATACAATGAGCAGTTCTTC.

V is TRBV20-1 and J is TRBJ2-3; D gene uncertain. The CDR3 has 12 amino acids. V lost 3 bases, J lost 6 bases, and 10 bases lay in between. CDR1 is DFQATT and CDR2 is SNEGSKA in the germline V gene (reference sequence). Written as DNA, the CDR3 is TGCAGTGCTAGTTCCCCAATTGATACGCAGTATTTT. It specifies CSASSPIDTQYF.

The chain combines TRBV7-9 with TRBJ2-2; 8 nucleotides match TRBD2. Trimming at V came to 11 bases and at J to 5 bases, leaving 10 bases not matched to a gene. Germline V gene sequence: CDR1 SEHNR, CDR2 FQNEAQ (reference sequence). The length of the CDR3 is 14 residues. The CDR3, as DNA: TGTGCCTCCGGCGGGGGGTCCCGGACCGGGGAGCTGTTTTTT. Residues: CASGGGSRTGELFF.

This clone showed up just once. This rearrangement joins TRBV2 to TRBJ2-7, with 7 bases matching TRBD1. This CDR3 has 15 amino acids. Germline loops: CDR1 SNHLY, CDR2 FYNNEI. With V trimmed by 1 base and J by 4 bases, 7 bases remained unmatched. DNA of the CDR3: TGTGCCAGCAGTGAAGTGCAGGGGACAGCTTACGAGCAGTACTTC. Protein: CASSEVQGTAYEQYF.

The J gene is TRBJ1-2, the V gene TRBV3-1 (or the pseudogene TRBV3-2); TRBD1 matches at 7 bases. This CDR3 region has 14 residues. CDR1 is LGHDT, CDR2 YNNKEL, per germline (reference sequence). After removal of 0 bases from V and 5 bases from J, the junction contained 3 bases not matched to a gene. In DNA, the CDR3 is TGTGCCAGCAGCCAAGAGGGGACAGAATATGGCTACACCTTC. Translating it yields CASSQEGTEYGYTF.

CDR3: CASSLFQGRPGELFF. As DNA, the CDR3 is TGTGCCAGCAGTTTATTTCAGGGGCGCCCCGGGGAGCTGTTTTTT. The chain joins TRBV27 to TRBJ2-2; possibly TRBD1 for D (6 bases). The ends were cut back, 1 base at V and 6 bases at J, with 12 bases in the middle. The CDR3 is made up of 15 amino acids. From germline, CDR1 is MNHEY and CDR2 SMNVEV (reference sequence).

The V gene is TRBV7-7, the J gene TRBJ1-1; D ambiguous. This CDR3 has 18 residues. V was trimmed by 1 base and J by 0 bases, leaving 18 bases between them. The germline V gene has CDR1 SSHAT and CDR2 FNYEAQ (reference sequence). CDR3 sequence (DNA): TGTGCCAGCAGCTTAGAAATTGCGGGCCGGGATATGAACACTGAAGCTTTCTTT. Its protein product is CASSLEIAGRDMNTEAFF.

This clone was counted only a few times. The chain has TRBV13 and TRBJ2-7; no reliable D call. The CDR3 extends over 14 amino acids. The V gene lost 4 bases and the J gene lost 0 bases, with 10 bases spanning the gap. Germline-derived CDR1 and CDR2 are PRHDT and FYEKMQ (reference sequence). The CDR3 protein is CASSSEDFSYEQYF. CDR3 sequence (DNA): TGTGCCAGCAGCTCCGAGGATTTCTCCTACGAGCAGTACTTC.

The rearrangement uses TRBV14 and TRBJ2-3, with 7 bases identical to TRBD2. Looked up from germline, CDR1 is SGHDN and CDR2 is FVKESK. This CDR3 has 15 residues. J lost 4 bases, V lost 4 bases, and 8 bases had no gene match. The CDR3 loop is CASSPSAGRADTQYF. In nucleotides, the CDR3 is TGTGCCAGCAGCCCGTCGGCGGGGAGGGCAGATACGCAGTATTTT.

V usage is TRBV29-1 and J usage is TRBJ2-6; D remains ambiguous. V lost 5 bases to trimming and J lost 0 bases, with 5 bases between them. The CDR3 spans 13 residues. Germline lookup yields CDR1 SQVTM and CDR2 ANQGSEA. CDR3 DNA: TGCAGCGTTCAATTCTCTGGGGCCAACGTCCTGACTTTC. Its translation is CSVQFSGANVLTF.

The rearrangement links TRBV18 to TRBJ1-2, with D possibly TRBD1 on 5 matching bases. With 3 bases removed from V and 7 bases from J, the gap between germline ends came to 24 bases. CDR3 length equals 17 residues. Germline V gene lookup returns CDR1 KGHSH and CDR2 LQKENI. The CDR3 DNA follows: TGTGCCAGCTCACCCACACCCGGGGAGGGGCATATAAGTGGCTACACCTTC. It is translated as CASSPTPGEGHISGYTF.

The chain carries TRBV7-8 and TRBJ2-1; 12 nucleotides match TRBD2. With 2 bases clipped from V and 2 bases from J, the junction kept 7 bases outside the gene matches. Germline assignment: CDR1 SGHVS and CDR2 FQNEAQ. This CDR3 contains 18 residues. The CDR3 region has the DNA TGTGCCAGCAGCTTACCGACTAGCGGGGGAAGGGCCTACAATGAGCAGTTCTTC. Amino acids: CASSLPTSGGRAYNEQFF.

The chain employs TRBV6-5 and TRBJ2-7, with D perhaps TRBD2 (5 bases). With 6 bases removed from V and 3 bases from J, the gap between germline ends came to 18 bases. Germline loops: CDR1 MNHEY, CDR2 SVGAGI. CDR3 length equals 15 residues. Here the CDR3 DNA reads TGTGCCAGCAGCCCCAACGGGATGGGGAACTACGAGCAGTACTTC. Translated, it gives CASSPNGMGNYEQYF.

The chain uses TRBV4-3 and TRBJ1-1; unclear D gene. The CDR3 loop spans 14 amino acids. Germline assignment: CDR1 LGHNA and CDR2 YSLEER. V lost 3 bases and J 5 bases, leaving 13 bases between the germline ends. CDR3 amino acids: CASSQSEGGTEAFF. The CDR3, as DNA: TGCGCCAGCAGCCAGAGCGAGGGTGGGACTGAAGCTTTCTTT.

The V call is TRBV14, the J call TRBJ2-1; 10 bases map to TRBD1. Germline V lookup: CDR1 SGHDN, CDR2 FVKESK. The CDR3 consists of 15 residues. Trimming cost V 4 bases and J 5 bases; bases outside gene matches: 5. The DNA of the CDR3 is TGTGCCAGCAGCCGTCCGGGACAGGGGCACAATGAGCAGTTCTTC. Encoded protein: CASSRPGQGHNEQFF.

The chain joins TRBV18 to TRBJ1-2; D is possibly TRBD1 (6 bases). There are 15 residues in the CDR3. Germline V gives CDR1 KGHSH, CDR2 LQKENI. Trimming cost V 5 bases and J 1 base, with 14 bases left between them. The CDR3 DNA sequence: TGTGCCAGCTCAAGCCAGACAGGAGATAACTATGGCTACACCTTC. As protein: CASSSQTGDNYGYTF.

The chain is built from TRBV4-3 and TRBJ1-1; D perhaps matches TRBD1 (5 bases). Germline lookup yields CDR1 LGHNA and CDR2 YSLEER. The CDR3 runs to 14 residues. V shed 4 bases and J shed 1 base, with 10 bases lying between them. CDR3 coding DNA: TGCGCCAGCAGCCTGGGGGGAGCGAACACTGAAGCTTTCTTT. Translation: CASSLGGANTEAFF.

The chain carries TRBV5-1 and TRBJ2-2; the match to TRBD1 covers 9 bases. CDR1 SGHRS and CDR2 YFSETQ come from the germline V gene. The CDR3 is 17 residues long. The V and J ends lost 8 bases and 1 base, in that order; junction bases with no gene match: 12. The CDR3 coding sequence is TGCGCCAGGAGGCATTGGAGGGACAGGGAGAACACCGGGGAGCTGTTTTTT. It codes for CARRHWRDRENTGELFF.

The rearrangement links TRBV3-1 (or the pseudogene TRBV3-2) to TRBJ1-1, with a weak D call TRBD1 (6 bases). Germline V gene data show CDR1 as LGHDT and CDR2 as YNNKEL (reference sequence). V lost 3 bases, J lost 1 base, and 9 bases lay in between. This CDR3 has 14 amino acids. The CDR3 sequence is CASSQGAGNTEAFF. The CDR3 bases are TGTGCCAGCAGCCAGGGGGCGGGGAACACTGAAGCTTTCTTT.